This is a list of T cell receptor beta chains from one sample in a study of blood T cell repertoires in COVID-19. Profiled with immunoSEQ multiplex PCR; TCRdb holds only in-frame clones, not every one. Of hundreds of thousands of clones listed, roughly 89% are singletons. Sequencing was carried out using PBMCs or T cells enriched from blood (not recorded which). These receptors were taken from a woman in her forties or fifties who had recovered from COVID-19. CDR3s include the opening cysteine and the closing phenylalanine or tryptophan. The D gene is left open where the match is weak. Rows give clone size only sometimes, using once, few, many, or a class for an expanded clone.

D	size	V	J	DNA	CDR3
.	.	TRBV6-4	TRBJ2-7	TGTGCCAGCAGTGCGGGACAAAACGAGCAGTACTTC	CASSAGQNEQYF
TRBD1	.	TRBV7-9	TRBJ2-6	TGTGCCAGCAGCTCCCGACAGGGGAGCTCTGGGGCCAACGTCCTGACTTTC	CASSSRQGSSGANVLTF
TRBD1	.	TRBV19	TRBJ2-2	TGTGCCAGTAGTGAGATCGGACAGGTGGTCACCGGGGAGCTGTTTTTT	CASSEIGQVVTGELFF
.	.	TRBV20-1	TRBJ2-3	TGCAGTGCTAGTCATCGGAGACTGGGGGCATTTAGCACAGATACGCAGTATTTT	CSASHRRLGAFSTDTQYF
TRBD1	.	TRBV28	TRBJ1-2	TGTGCCAGCACTGGGACAGGGCATCCTAGCGGTAGGGGCTACACCTTC	CASTGTGHPSGRGYTF
.	.	TRBV5-6	TRBJ2-7	TGTGCCAGCAGCGTAAGCACAGGCCTAAGGTACGAGCAGTACTTC	CASSVSTGLRYEQYF
.	once	TRBV25-1	TRBJ2-7	TGTGCCAGCAGCGCGGCGGGGTCCCACGAGCAGTACTTC	CASSAAGSHEQYF
.	once	TRBV29-1	TRBJ2-6	TGCAGCGTGAGGAGGGCGGGGGACACTGGGGCCAACGTCCTGACTTTC	CSVRRAGDTGANVLTF
TRBD2	.	TRBV18	TRBJ2-1	TGTGCCAGCTCACCGGTCTGGGGAGGGGATGAGCAGTTCTTC	CASSPVWGGDEQFF
TRBD1	.	TRBV4-3	TRBJ1-1	TGCGCCAGCAGCCGGGAACAGGGGTTTAACACTGAAGCTTTCTTT	CASSREQGFNTEAFF
.	.	TRBV20-1	TRBJ1-2	TGCAGTGCTAGTTTACGGGATAACTATGGCTACACCTTC	CSASLRDNYGYTF
.	.	TRBV30	TRBJ2-1	TGTGCCTGGAGTCACTTGAATGAGCAGTTCTTC	CAWSHLNEQFF
.	.	TRBV5-5	TRBJ2-7	TGTGCCAGCAGCTTGGTGGGGGGGCCCACCTACGAGCAGTACTTC	CASSLVGGPTYEQYF
.	.	TRBV2	TRBJ1-4	TGTGCCAGCAGTGGCAAGCGGAGGGATGAAAAACTGTTTTTT	CASSGKRRDEKLFF
TRBD1	.	TRBV7-9	TRBJ2-7	TGTGCCAGCAGCTTAGGGGACCGGACAGGGGGCGAGGAGGAGCAGTACTTC	CASSLGDRTGGEEEQYF
TRBD1	few	TRBV7-8	TRBJ2-7	TGTGCCAGCAGCCCTAACCTGGGACAGGGCGGGAACGAGCAGTACTTC	CASSPNLGQGGNEQYF
TRBD1	.	TRBV7-2	TRBJ1-2	TGTGCCAGCAGCCGGGACAGGGGACACTATGGCTACACCTTC	CASSRDRGHYGYTF
.	once	TRBV4-1	TRBJ1-5	TGCGCCAGCAGCCAAGATAATGCGAGCAATCAGCCCCAGCATTTT	CASSQDNASNQPQHF
TRBD2	.	TRBV15	TRBJ2-3	TGTGCCACCAGCATGACTCTCTTAGCGGGGGGGAGCACAGATACGCAGTATTTT	CATSMTLLAGGSTDTQYF
.	.	TRBV5-6	TRBJ2-5	TGTGCCAGCAGCTATGGGACTCCCGAGACCCAGTACTTC	CASSYGTPETQYF
.	once	TRBV18	TRBJ1-1	TGTGCCAGCTCCCGGCTAGAGAACACTGAAGCTTTCTTT	CASSRLENTEAFF
.	.	TRBV28	TRBJ1-5	TGTGCCAGCAGCTACAGGGTTAATCAGCCCCAGCATTTT	CASSYRVNQPQHF
TRBD2	.	TRBV27	TRBJ2-1	TGTGCCAGCAGTTTAAGTGGGACTAGCGGGGGGCCGAGTCTCTTC	CASSLSGTSGGPSLF
.	.	TRBV28	TRBJ1-1	TGTGCCAGCAGTTTACAGGGTAGTTTACATGAAGCTTTCTTT	CASSLQGSLHEAFF
TRBD1	.	TRBV29-1	TRBJ1-2	TGCAGCGTTACCGGGACAGGAGACTATGGCTACACCTTC	CSVTGTGDYGYTF
TRBD1	.	TRBV19	TRBJ2-1	TGTGCCAGTAGCCCGCTTGGGACAGGGAACTCCTACAATGAGCAGTTCTTC	CASSPLGTGNSYNEQFF
TRBD1	.	TRBV24-1	TRBJ1-2	TGTGCCACCAGTGACTCGACAGGGATGCGTGGCTACACCTTC	CATSDSTGMRGYTF
TRBD1	.	TRBV7-9	TRBJ1-2	TGTGCCAGCAGTTATACCGGGACAGGGGCCGGAGGCTACACCTTC	CASSYTGTGAGGYTF
.	.	TRBV7-2	TRBJ1-4	TGTGCCAGCAGCACCCCGGAACGTCCGGGTAATGAAAAACTGTTTTTT	CASSTPERPGNEKLFF
TRBD2	.	TRBV4-3	TRBJ2-3	TGCGCCAGCAGCGCCCTAGCGGGGGTTGTAGATACGCAGTATTTT	CASSALAGVVDTQYF
.	.	TRBV6-5	TRBJ2-3	TGTGCCAGCAGACCGGGGGGCACGAGCACAGATACGCAGTATTTT	CASRPGGTSTDTQYF
TRBD1	.	TRBV28	TRBJ1-5	TGTGCCAGCAGCATGACAGGGTTCCAGCCCCAGCATTTT	CASSMTGFQPQHF
.	few	TRBV9	TRBJ1-3	TGTGCCAGCAGCCCAAGAGGGGGGGCTGGAAACACCATATATTTT	CASSPRGGAGNTIYF
TRBD1	once	TRBV28	TRBJ2-1	TGTGCCAGCAGCGGGACAGGGGCCTACAATGAGCAGTTCTTC	CASSGTGAYNEQFF
TRBD1	.	TRBV5-5	TRBJ2-6	TGTGCCAGCAGCCTGACGGACAGGGCGATGGCTGGGGCCAACGTCCTGACTTTC	CASSLTDRAMAGANVLTF
.	.	TRBV7-9	TRBJ1-2	TGTGCCAGCAGCGGAACAGGGATAAGGGGCTACACCTTC	CASSGTGIRGYTF
.	.	TRBV19	TRBJ2-2	TGTGCCAGTAGTATATCAGGGCCCACCGGGGAGCTGTTTTTT	CASSISGPTGELFF
TRBD2	.	TRBV6-1	TRBJ2-7	TGTGCCAGCAGTGAAGGGACTAGTTCCTACGAGCAGTACTTC	CASSEGTSSYEQYF
TRBD1	.	TRBV27	TRBJ2-5	TGTGCCAGCAGTTCCCGGACAGGACCCAGAGAGACCCAGTACTTC	CASSSRTGPRETQYF
TRBD1	.	TRBV30	TRBJ1-5	TGTGCCTGGAGTCAGGGGGCACGCCAGCCCCAGCATTTT	CAWSQGARQPQHF
.	.	TRBV6-4	TRBJ2-3	TGTGCCAGCAGTGTAACTCTCGAAGATACGCAGTATTTT	CASSVTLEDTQYF
.	.	TRBV6-5	TRBJ2-1	TGTGCCAGCAGGAGAGATATGTTTAACAATGAGCAGTTCTTC	CASRRDMFNNEQFF
.	.	TRBV5-1	TRBJ1-6	TGCGCCAGCAGCTTGGCCGGGTCTTTAAATCCACCCCTCCACTTT	CASSLAGSLNPPLHF
.	.	TRBV2	TRBJ1-5	TGTGCCAGCAGTGAAACTGGGAGGTCATCTGGACAGCCCCAGCATTTT	CASSETGRSSGQPQHF
TRBD2	.	TRBV7-9	TRBJ2-1	TGTGCCAGCAGCTTCCGGGGGGGCACTTACAATGAGCAGTTCTTC	CASSFRGGTYNEQFF
.	.	TRBV28	TRBJ2-1	TGTGCCAGCAGTCCCCTCGACAGGATCGAACCCGATGAGCAGTTCTTC	CASSPLDRIEPDEQFF
.	.	TRBV5-5	TRBJ1-5	TGTGCCAGCAGCTTGGGACCACCGGGGGGCAATCAGCCCCAGCATTTT	CASSLGPPGGNQPQHF
.	.	TRBV3-1/TRBV3-2	TRBJ1-3	TGTGCCAGCAGCCTCGGTTGGGCTACTGGAAACACCATATATTTT	CASSLGWATGNTIYF
.	.	TRBV28	TRBJ1-4	TGTGCCAGCAGTTTATTTGGACAGTCGATCGGTGAAAAACTGTTTTTT	CASSLFGQSIGEKLFF
.	once	TRBV28	TRBJ1-2	TGTGCCAGCACCAAAAGAGTCGGGGGGGCCCGGGGTGGCTACACCTTC	CASTKRVGGARGGYTF
.	.	TRBV2	TRBJ1-4	TGTGCCACCCGCGCAGGGTTTAATGAAAAACTGTTTTTT	CATRAGFNEKLFF
TRBD2	.	TRBV3-1/TRBV3-2	TRBJ2-1	TGTGCCAGCAGCCGACCGGGACTAGCGGGGGACAATGAGCAGTTCTTC	CASSRPGLAGDNEQFF
TRBD1	.	TRBV5-4	TRBJ2-1	TGTGCCAGCAGCACCGGGACAGGGTCCTACAATGAGCAGTTCTTC	CASSTGTGSYNEQFF
.	.	TRBV30	TRBJ2-5	TGTGCCTGGAGTCGAGGACTAACTGAAGAGACCCAGTACTTC	CAWSRGLTEETQYF
TRBD1	.	TRBV7-8	TRBJ1-2	TGTGCCAGCAGCACCCGGACAGGGGGCGCTGGGGGCTACACCTTC	CASSTRTGGAGGYTF
.	.	TRBV4-2	TRBJ2-7	TGTGCCAGCAGCCAAGTGGGGGCGTCCTCAAACTCCTACGAGCAGTACTTC	CASSQVGASSNSYEQYF
.	many	TRBV5-8	TRBJ1-5	TGTGCCAGCAGCTTTTTCGCGGGTGATCAGCCCCAGCATTTT	CASSFFAGDQPQHF
TRBD2	few	TRBV6-1	TRBJ2-1	TGTGCCAGCAGTGAAGGGGGGGGCTCCTACAATGAGCAGTTCTTC	CASSEGGGSYNEQFF
.	once	TRBV4-1	TRBJ1-2	TGCGCCAGCAGCCCCGGGTATGGCTACACCTTC	CASSPGYGYTF
.	.	TRBV7-8	TRBJ1-3	TGTGCCAGCAGCGCTATCCCGGGGGGGAGACCAAACACCATATATTTT	CASSAIPGGRPNTIYF